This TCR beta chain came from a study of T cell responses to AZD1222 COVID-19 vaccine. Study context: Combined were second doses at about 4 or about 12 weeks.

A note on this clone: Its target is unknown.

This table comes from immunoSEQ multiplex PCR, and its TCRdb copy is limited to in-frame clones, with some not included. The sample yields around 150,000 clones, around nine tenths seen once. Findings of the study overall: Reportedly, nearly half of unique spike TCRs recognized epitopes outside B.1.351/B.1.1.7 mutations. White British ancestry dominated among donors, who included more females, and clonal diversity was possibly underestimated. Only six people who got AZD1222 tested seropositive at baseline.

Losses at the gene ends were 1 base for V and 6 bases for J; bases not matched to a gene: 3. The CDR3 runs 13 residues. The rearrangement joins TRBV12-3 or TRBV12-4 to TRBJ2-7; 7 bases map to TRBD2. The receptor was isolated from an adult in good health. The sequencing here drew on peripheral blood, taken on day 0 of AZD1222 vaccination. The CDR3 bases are TGTGCCAGCAGTTTAGGGACTAGGGTCGAGCAGTACTTC. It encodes CASSLGTRVEQYF.